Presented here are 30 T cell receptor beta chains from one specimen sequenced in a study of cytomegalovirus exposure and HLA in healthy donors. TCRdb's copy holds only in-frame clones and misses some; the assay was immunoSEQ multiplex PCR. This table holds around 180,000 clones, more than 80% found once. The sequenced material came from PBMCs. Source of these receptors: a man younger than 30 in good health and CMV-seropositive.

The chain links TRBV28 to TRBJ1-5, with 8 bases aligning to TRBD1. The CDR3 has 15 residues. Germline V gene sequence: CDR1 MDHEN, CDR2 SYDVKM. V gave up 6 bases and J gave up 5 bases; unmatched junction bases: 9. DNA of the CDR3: TGTGCCAGCAGCCATACAGGCAGGGGGCATCAGCCCCAGCATTTT. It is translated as CASSHTGRGHQPQHF.

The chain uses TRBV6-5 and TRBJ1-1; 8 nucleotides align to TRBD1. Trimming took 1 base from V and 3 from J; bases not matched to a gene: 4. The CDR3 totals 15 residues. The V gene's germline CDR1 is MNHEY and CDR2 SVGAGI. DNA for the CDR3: TGTGCCAGCAGTTACTTTGGACAGGGTCACACTGAAGCTTTCTTT. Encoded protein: CASSYFGQGHTEAFF.

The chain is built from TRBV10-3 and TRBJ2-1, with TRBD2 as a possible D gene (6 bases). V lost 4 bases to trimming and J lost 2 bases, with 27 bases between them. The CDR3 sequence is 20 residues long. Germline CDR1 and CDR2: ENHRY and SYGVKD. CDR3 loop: CAISARDFKRKVKAYNEQFF. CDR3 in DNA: TGTGCCATCAGTGCCCGGGACTTCAAACGGAAGGTAAAAGCCTACAATGAGCAGTTCTTC.

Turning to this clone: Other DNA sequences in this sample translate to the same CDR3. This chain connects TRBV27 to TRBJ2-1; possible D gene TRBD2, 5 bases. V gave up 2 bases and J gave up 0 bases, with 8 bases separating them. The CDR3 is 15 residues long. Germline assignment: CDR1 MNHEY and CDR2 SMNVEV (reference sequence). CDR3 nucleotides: TGTGCCAGCAGTTTAAGCGGAAGCTCCTACAATGAGCAGTTCTTC. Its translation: CASSLSGSSYNEQFF.

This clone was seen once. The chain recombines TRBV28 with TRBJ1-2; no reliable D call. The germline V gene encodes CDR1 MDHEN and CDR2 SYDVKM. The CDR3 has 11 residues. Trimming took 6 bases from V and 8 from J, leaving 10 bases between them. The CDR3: CASSLLEGYTF. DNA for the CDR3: TGTGCCAGCAGCCTCCTTGAGGGCTACACCTTC.

CDR3 amino acids: CSVVAGVPRGETQYF. CDR3 nucleotides: TGCAGCGTTGTAGCGGGAGTTCCTAGAGGAGAGACCCAGTACTTC. The chain joins TRBV29-1 to TRBJ2-5; TRBD2 aligns across 9 bases. This CDR3 spans 15 amino acids. The V segment lost 4 bases and the J segment 4 bases; nucleotides outside the gene matches: 10. The germline V gene encodes CDR1 SQVTM and CDR2 ANQGSEA.

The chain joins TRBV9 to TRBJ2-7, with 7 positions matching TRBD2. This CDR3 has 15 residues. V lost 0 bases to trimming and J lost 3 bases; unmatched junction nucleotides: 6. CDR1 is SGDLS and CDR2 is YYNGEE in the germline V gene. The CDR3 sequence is CASSVEASGGYEQYF. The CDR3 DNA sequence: TGTGCCAGCAGCGTAGAGGCTAGCGGTGGCTACGAGCAGTACTTC. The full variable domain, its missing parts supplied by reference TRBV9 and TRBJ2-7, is DSGVTQTPKHLITATGQRVTLRCSPRSGDLSVYWYQQSLDQGLQFLIQYYNGEERAKGNILERFSAQQFPDLHSELNLSSLELGDSALYFCASSVEASGGYEQYFGPGTRLTVT.

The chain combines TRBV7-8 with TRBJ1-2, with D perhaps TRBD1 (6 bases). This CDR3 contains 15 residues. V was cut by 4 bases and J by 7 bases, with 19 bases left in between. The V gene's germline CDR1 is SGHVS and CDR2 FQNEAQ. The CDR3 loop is CASSYLLLGASGYTF. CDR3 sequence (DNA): TGTGCCAGCAGCTATTTACTGTTGGGGGCCTCTGGCTACACCTTC.

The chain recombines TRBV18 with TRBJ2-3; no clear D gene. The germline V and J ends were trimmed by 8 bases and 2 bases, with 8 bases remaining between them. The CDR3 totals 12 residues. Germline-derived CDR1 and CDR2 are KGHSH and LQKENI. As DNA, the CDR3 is TGTGCCAGCACTTATTCCACAGATACGCAGTATTTT. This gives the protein CASTYSTDTQYF.

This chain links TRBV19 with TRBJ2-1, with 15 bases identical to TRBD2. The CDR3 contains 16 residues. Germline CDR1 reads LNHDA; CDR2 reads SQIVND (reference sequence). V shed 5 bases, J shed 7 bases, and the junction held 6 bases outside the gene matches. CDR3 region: CASSLGTSGRMNEQFF. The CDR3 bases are TGTGCCAGTAGTCTCGGGACTAGCGGGAGGATGAATGAGCAGTTCTTC.

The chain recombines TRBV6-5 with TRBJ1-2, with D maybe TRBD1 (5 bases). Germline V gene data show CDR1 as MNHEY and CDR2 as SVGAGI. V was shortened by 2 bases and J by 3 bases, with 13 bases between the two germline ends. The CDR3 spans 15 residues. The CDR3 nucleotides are TGTGCCAGCAGTTACGTGGTAGGGGCTGACTATGGCTACACCTTC. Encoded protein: CASSYVVGADYGYTF.

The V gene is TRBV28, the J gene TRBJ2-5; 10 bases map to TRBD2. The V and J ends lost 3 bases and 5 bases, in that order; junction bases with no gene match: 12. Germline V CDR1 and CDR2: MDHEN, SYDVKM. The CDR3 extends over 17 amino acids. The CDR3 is CASSLGLAGVPGETQYF. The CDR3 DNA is TGTGCCAGCAGTTTGGGGCTAGCGGGAGTACCGGGCGAGACCCAGTACTTC. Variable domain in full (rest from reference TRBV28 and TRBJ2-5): DVKVTQSSRYLVKRTGEKVFLECVQDMDHENMFWYRQDPGLGLRLIYFSYDVKMKEKGDIPEGYSVSREKKERFSLILESASTNQTSMYLCASSLGLAGVPGETQYFGPGTRLLVL.

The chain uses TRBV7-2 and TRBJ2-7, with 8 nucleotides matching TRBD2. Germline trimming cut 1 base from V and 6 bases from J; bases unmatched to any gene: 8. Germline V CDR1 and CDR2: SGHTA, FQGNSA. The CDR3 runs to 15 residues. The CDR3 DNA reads TGTGCCAGCAGCTTAGTAGCTAGCGGGTTTAGCGAGCAGTACTTC. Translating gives CASSLVASGFSEQYF.

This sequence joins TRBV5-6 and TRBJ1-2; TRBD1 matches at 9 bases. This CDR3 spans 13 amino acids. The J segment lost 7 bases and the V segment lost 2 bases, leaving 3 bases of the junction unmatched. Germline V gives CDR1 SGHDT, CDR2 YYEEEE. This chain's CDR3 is CASSFYRGLGYTF. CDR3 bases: TGTGCCAGCAGCTTTTACAGGGGGCTTGGCTACACCTTC.

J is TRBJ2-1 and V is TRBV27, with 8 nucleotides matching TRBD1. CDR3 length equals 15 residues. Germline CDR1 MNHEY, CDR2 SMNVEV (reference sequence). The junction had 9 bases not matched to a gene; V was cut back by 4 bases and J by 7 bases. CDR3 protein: CASSSRTGKGNEQFF. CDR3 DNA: TGTGCCAGCAGTTCTCGGACAGGGAAGGGTAATGAGCAGTTCTTC.

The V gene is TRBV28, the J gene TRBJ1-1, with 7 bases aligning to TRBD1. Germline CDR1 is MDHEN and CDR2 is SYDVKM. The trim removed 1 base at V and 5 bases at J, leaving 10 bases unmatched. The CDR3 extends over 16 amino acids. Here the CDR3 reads CASSLSFRGLGTEAFF. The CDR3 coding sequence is TGTGCCAGCAGTTTATCCTTCAGGGGGTTAGGGACTGAAGCTTTCTTT.

CDR3 bases: TGCAGCGTTGGTCTCCGGGGCGGGGGAGAGACCCAGTACTTC. Its protein product is CSVGLRGGGETQYF. The V gene is TRBV29-1, the J gene TRBJ2-5, with 7 bases aligning to TRBD2. V was pared by 4 bases and J by 4 bases, with 9 bases of the junction left unmatched. CDR3 length: 14 amino acids. Germline-derived CDR1 and CDR2 are SQVTM and ANQGSEA.

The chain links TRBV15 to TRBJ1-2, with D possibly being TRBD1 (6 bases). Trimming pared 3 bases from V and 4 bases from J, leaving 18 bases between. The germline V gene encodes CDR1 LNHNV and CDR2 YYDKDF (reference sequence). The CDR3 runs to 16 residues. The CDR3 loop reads CATSRGGPNRVYGYTF. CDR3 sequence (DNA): TGTGCCACCAGCAGGGGGGGGCCTAACAGGGTCTATGGCTACACCTTC. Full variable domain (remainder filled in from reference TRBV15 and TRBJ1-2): DAMVIQNPRYQVTQFGKPVTLSCSQTLNHNVMYWYQQKSSQAPKLLFHYYDKDFNNEADTPDNFQSRRPNTSFCFLDIRSPGLGDTAMYLCATSRGGPNRVYGYTFGSGTRLTVV.

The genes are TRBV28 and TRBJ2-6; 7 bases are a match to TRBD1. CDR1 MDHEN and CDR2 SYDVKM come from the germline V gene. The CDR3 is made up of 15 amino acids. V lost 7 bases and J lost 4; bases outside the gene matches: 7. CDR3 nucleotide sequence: TGTGCCAGCACCCTGAGGGGGCTCGGGGCCAACGTCCTGACTTTC. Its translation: CASTLRGLGANVLTF. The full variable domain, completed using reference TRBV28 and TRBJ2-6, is DVKVTQSSRYLVKRTGEKVFLECVQDMDHENMFWYRQDPGLGLRLIYFSYDVKMKEKGDIPEGYSVSREKKERFSLILESASTNQTSMYLCASTLRGLGANVLTFGAGSRLTVL.

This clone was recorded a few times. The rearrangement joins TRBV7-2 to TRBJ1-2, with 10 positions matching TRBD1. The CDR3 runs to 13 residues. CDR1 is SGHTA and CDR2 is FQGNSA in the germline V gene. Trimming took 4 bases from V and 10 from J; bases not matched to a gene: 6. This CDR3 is CASSSGTGVVYTF. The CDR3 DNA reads TGTGCCAGCAGCTCCGGGACAGGGGTAGTCTACACCTTC.

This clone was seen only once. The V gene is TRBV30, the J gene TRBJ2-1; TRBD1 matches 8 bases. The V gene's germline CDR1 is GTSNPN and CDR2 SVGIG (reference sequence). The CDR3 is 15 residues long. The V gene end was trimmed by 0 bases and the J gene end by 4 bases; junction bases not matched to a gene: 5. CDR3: CAWSVSGGPYNEQFF. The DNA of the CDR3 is TGTGCCTGGAGTGTATCAGGGGGCCCTTACAATGAGCAGTTCTTC.

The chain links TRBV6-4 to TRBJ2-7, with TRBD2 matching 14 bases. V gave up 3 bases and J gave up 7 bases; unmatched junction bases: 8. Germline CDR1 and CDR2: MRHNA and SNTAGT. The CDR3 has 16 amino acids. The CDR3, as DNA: TGTGCCAGCAGTGAACCCCAGACTAGCGGGAGGGTTGAGCAGTACTTC. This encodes CASSEPQTSGRVEQYF.

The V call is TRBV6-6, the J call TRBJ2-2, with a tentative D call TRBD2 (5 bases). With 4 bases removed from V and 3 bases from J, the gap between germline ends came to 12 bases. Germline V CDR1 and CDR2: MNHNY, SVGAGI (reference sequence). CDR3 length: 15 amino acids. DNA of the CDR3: TGTGCCAGCAGTTGGGATAGCGCTTACACCGGGGAGCTGTTTTTT. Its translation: CASSWDSAYTGELFF.

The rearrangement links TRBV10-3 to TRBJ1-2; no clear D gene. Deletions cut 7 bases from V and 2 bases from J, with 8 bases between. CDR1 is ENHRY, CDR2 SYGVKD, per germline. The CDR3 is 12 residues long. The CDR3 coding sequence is TGTGCCATCAATCCGGGGAACTATGGCTACACCTTC. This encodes CAINPGNYGYTF.

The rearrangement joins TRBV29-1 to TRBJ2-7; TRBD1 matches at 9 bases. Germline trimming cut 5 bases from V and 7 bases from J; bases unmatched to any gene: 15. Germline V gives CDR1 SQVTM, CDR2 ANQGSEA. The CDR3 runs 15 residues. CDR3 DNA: TGCAGCGTTCCGAGCGCCGGACAGGGGCAGTTAGAGCAGTACTTC. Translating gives CSVPSAGQGQLEQYF.

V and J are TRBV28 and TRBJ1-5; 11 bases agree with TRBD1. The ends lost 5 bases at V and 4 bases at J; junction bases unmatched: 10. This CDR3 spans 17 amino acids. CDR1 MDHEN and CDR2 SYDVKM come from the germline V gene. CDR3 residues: CASSPRLGQGANQPQHF. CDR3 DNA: TGTGCCAGCAGTCCTAGACTAGGACAGGGGGCAAATCAGCCCCAGCATTTT.

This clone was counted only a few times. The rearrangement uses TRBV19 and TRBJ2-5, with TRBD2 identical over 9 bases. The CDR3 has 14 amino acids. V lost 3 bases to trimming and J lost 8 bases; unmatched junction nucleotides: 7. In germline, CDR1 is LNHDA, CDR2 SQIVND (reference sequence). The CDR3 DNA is TGTGCCAGTAGTATTCAAGGCGGGAGGGCCACCCAGTACTTC. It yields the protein CASSIQGGRATQYF.

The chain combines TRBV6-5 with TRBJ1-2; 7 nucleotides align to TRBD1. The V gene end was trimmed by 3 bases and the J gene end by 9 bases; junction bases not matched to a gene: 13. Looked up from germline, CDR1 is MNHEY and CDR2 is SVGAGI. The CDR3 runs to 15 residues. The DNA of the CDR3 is TGTGCCAGCAGTTATCGGATACGAAACAGGGGTAGCTACACCTTC. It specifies CASSYRIRNRGSYTF.

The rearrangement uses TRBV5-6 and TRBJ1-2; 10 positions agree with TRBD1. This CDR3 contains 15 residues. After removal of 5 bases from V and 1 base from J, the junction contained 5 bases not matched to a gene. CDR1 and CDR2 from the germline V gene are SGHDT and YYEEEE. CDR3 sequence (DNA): TGTGCCAGCAGGGAAGGGACAGGGGATAACTATGGCTACACCTTC. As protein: CASREGTGDNYGYTF.

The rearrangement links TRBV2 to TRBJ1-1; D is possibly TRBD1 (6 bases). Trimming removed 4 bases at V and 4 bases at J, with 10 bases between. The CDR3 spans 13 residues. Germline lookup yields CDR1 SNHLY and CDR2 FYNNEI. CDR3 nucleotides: TGTGCCAGCAGTGTTTTAGGGGGCACTGAAGCTTTCTTT. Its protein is CASSVLGGTEAFF.